This T cell receptor beta chain derives from a study of blood T cell repertoires in COVID-19. Across the whole study: Samples representing acute and convalescent COVID-19 were sourced from the United States, Italy and Spain. T cells, B-cell-depleted T cells, or PBMCs supplied cDNA or gDNA.

This clone appeared many times. Original methodology: Quantification of nucleated cells was approximated via reference gene primer amplification. Using immunoSEQ multiplex PCR, the repertoire was profiled, and TCRdb retains in-frame clones only, with some absent. For V, J and clone size, that table is used; D and trimming come from the DNA. The table has about 170,000 clones, roughly four fifths seen once. Germline V gene data show CDR1 as SNHLY and CDR2 as FYNNEI. J was trimmed by 8 bases and V by 7 bases; bases with no gene match: 7. This CDR3 region has 13 residues. Sequenced material: peripheral blood. The receptor was derived from a human donor with acute or convalescent COVID-19. The donor label of this sample is uncertain. The chain is built from TRBV2 and TRBJ1-4; 7 bases are a match to TRBD1. Written as DNA, the CDR3 is TGTGCCAGCACGGGCAGGGGGACGGAAAAACTGTTTTTT. It translates to CASTGRGTEKLFF.